The 10 T cell receptor beta chains presented below share a single source sample, sequenced in a study of blood T cell repertoires in COVID-19. Profiled with immunoSEQ multiplex PCR; TCRdb holds only in-frame clones, not every one. The table lists 50,000 to 70,000 clones, around 79% of them singletons, with around 5% in the top ten. Sequenced: peripheral blood. The receptors stem from a human donor in a cohort sampled during active COVID-19.

V is TRBV19 and J is TRBJ1-2, with D maybe TRBD1 (6 bases). CDR3 size: 16 residues. V lost 5 bases and J 1 base, leaving 17 bases between the germline ends. The germline CDR1 and CDR2 sequences are LNHDA and SQIVND (reference sequence). The CDR3 nucleotides are TGTGCCAGTAGTTCCCCCAGGGGAAAAGATAACTATGGCTACACCTTC. Translating it yields CASSSPRGKDNYGYTF. Variable domain in full (rest from reference TRBV19 and TRBJ1-2): DGGITQSPKYLFRKEGQNVTLSCEQNLNHDAMYWYRQDPGQGLRLIYYSQIVNDFQKGDIAEGYSVSREKKESFPLTVTSAQKNPTAFYLCASSSPRGKDNYGYTFGSGTRLTVV.

In regard to this clone: A junction boundary mismatches the germline segment, possibly from a read error. The chain links TRBV15 to TRBJ1-2; possible D gene TRBD1, 5 bases. This CDR3 is 13 amino acids long. The germline gives CDR1 LNHNV, CDR2 YYDKDF (reference sequence). The CDR3 sequence: CATSRDRIYGYTF. CDR3 nucleotide sequence: TGTGCCACCAGCCGAGACAGAATCTATGGCTACACCTTC.

This rearrangement joins TRBV6-5 to TRBJ2-7; 9 bases align to TRBD1. Germline V gene lookup returns CDR1 MNHEY and CDR2 SVGAGI. V lost 6 bases to trimming and J lost 4 bases; unmatched junction nucleotides: 7. CDR3 length: 14 amino acids. This CDR3 reads CASSRDRGGYEQYF. The CDR3 DNA reads TGTGCCAGCAGCCGCGACAGGGGGGGATACGAGCAGTACTTC.

J is TRBJ1-3 and V is TRBV3-1 (or the pseudogene TRBV3-2), with a weak D call TRBD1 (5 bases). The germline V and J ends were trimmed by 4 bases and 4 bases, with 11 bases remaining between them. This CDR3 is 14 amino acids long. The V gene's germline CDR1 is LGHDT and CDR2 YNNKEL (reference sequence). The DNA of the CDR3 is TGTGCCAGCAGCCGGGGCAGCTCGGGAAACACCATATATTTT. Its protein product is CASSRGSSGNTIYF.

CDR3 residues: CASSPNGRTEAFF. The CDR3 DNA sequence: TGTGCCAGCTCACCAAATGGGAGAACGGAAGCTTTCTTT. This chain joins TRBV18 and TRBJ1-1, with D uncertain. Germline V CDR1 and CDR2: KGHSH, LQKENI. V dropped 2 bases and J dropped 8 bases, with 12 bases sitting between them. This CDR3 region has 13 residues.

This sequence joins TRBV18 and TRBJ2-7; 11 bases are shared with TRBD1. Trimming took 5 bases from V and 2 from J; bases not matched to a gene: 5. Germline V gene sequence: CDR1 KGHSH, CDR2 LQKENI. The CDR3 is 15 residues long. The CDR3 DNA follows: TGTGCCAGCTCAAGGGACAGGGGGGGCCCCTACGAGCAGTACTTC. Translated: CASSRDRGGPYEQYF.

The CDR3 is CSVEEGLFEQYF. In nucleotides, the CDR3 is TGCAGCGTTGAGGAGGGACTGTTCGAGCAGTACTTC. This rearrangement joins TRBV29-1 to TRBJ2-7; D perhaps matches TRBD2 (6 bases). V lost 3 bases and J 6 bases, leaving 12 bases between the germline ends. The CDR3 is 12 amino acids. Germline-derived CDR1 and CDR2 are SQVTM and ANQGSEA.

This chain connects TRBV29-1 to TRBJ2-1; a weak D match, TRBD2 (5 bases). There are 11 residues in the CDR3. The germline gives CDR1 SQVTM, CDR2 ANQGSEA. V gave up 7 bases and J gave up 9 bases, with 13 bases separating them. Here the CDR3 DNA reads TGCAGCGGAGGGTTAGGGAGTGAGCAGTTCTTC. This codes for CSGGLGSEQFF.

This clone was counted a few times. The chain recombines TRBV6-6 with TRBJ1-6, with 9 bases identical to TRBD1. The CDR3 contains 14 residues. The junction had 5 bases not matched to a gene; V was cut back by 6 bases and J by 8 bases. Germline assignment: CDR1 MNHNY and CDR2 SVGAGI (reference sequence). The CDR3 is CASSSDRGYSPLHF. The DNA for the CDR3 is TGTGCCAGCAGCTCGGACAGGGGTTATTCACCCCTCCACTTT.

The V gene is TRBV12-3 or TRBV12-4, the J gene TRBJ2-7; TRBD2 agrees at 7 bases. The CDR3 is 13 residues long. The V and J ends lost 3 bases and 9 bases, in that order; junction bases with no gene match: 8. CDR3 coding DNA: TGTGCCAGCAGTTTGGGCAAGGCGGGGGTGCAGTACTTC. This gives the protein CASSLGKAGVQYF.